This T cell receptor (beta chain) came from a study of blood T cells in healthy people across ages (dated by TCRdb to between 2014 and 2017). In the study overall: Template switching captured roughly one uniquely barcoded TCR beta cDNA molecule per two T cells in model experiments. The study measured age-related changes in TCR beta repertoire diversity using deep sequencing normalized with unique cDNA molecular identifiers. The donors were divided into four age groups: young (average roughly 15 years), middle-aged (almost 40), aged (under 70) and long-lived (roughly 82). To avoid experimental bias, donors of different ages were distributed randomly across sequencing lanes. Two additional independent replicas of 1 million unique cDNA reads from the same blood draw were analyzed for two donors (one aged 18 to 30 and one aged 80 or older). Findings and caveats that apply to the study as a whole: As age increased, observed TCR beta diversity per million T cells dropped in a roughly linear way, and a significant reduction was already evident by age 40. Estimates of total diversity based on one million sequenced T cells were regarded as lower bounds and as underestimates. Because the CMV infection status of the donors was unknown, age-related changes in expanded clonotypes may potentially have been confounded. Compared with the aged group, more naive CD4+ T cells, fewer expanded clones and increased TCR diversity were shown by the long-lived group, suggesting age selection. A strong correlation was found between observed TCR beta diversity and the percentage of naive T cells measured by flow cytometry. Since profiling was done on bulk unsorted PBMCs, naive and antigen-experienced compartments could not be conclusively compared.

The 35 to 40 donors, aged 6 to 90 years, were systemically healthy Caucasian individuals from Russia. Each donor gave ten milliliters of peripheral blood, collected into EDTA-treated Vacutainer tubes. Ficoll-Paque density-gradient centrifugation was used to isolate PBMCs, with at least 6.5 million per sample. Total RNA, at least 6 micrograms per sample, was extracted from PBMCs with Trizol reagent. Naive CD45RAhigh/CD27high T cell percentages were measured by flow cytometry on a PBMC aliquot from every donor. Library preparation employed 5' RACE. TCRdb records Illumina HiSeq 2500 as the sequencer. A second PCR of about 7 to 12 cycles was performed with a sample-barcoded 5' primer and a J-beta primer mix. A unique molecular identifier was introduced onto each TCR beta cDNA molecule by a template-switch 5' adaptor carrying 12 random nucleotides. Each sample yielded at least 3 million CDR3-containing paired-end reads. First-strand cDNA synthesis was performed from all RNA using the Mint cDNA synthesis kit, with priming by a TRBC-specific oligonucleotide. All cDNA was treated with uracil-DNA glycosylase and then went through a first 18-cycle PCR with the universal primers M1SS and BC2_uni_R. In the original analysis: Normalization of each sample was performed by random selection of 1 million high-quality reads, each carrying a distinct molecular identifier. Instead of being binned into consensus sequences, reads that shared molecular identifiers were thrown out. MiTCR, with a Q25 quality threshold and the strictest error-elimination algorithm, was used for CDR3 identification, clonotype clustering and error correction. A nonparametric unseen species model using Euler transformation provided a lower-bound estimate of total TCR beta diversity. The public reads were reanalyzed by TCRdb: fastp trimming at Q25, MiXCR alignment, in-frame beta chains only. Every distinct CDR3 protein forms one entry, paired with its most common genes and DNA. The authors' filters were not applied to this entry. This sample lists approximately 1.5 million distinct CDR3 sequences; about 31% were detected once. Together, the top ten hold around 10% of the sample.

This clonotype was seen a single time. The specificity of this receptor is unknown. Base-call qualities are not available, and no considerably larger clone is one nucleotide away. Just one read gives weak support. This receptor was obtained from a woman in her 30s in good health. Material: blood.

The nucleotide sequence is given as TGTGCCAGCAGCCTGGGACTGATAGCTAACTATGGCTACACCTTC. Protein translation: CASSLGLIANYGYTF. The chain links TRBV11-2 with TRBJ1-2, and TRBD1 may be the D gene, going by 5 matching bases. The germline V gene specifies SGHAT as CDR1 and FQNNGV as CDR2. CDR3 length: 15 amino acids, cysteine to phenylalanine. Left in the record is the CDR3 DNA by itself, 45 bases read in frame from the first base. V and J lose 5 bases and 0 bases, and a span of 13 bases separates them.